This entry concerns a single T cell receptor beta chain. The CDR3 spans 16 residues. The germline V gene encodes CDR1 LGHDT and CDR2 YNNKEL (reference sequence). V was clipped by 4 bases and J by 0 bases; unmatched bases: 8. As originally analysed: Reference gene primer amplification gave nucleated cell count estimates. Profiled with immunoSEQ multiplex PCR; TCRdb holds only in-frame clones, not every one. D and trimming come from the DNA, and the V and J calls and clone size come from that table. The data show tens of thousands of clones, with around 84% seen just once and approximately 11% held by the top ten. The record originates from a study of blood T cell repertoires in COVID-19. Study in general: There were acute and convalescent COVID-19 samples, and they came from the United States, Italy and Spain. From T cells, B-cell-depleted T cells, or PBMCs came the material, which was cDNA or gDNA.

This chain uses TRBV3-1 (or the pseudogene TRBV3-2) with TRBJ1-2; 7 positions match TRBD1. This TCR was sampled from a man aged 65-85 years with active or convalescent COVID-19. The material sequenced was peripheral blood. CDR3 residues: CASSRSPGTANYGYTF. For the CDR3, the DNA is TGTGCCAGCAGCCGCAGTCCCGGGACAGCTAACTATGGCTACACCTTC.